The sequence of this TCR beta chain was determined in a study of cytomegalovirus exposure and HLA in healthy donors. Study results and limitations: Several of the most significant clusters appeared, in a later analysis, to be linked to common viral pathogens. Through in vitro validation, three CMV-associated chains were shown to be specific for CMV antigens. On later analysis, the bulk of CMV-associated TCR beta chains appeared to be HLA-restricted.

The sample holds a few counts of this clone. Its antigen is still unknown. Germline CDR1 and CDR2: MDHEN and SYDVKM. The CDR3 spans 14 residues. With 11 bases removed from V and 2 bases from J, the gap between germline ends came to 13 bases. PCR employed 60 Vbeta and 13 Jbeta primers. The repertoire was sequenced with immunoSEQ multiplex PCR; TCRdb's copy has only in-frame clones and lacks some. Among about 150,000 clones listed, 80% were seen once. The TCR sequence derives from a woman in her forties in good health and CMV-seronegative. The sequencing input was PBMCs. The chain combines TRBV28 with TRBJ2-6; TRBD2 might be the D (6 bases). CDR3 amino acids: CACSGSAGANVLTF. CDR3 nucleotide sequence: TGTGCCTGTTCCGGGAGCGCTGGGGCCAACGTCCTGACTTTC.